The present entry profiles one T cell receptor (beta chain) with its context. This clone's antigen is unknown. The sample holds no much larger clone one base away, and base qualities are not on file. Peripheral blood CD8+ and CD4+ T cells from healthy donors, Susac syndrome patients and multiple sclerosis patients were profiled using high-throughput TCR beta sequencing. The multiple sclerosis controls were treatment-naive patients who had stable or active relapsing-remitting disease and met the revised McDonald criteria. Bulk CD8+ and CD4+ T cells were purified magnetically by negative isolation, whereas CD8+ TEMRA cells were enriched by FACS. Blood was drawn into EDTA tubes, processed within 24 hours, and PBMCs were isolated by density gradient centrifugation. PBMCs intended for TCR sequencing were cryopreserved in liquid nitrogen and thawed later in a water bath at 37 degrees C. The sorted or isolated CD4+, CD8+ and CD8+ TEMRA cells reached a purity of at least 90%.

RNA was extracted with the RNeasy kit and roughly 0.5 to 1 ug was reverse transcribed using random hexamers. The immunoSEQ multiplex PCR assay, covering 54 Vbeta and 13 Jbeta segments, was used to amplify TCR beta CDR3 regions. To correct PCR amplification bias, a synthetic template baseline was used for both primer optimization and computational correction. In the authors' own workflow: Reads were assigned to V, D and J genes according to IMGT and analyzed in immunoSEQ Analyzer, with only productive sequences retained. Clonality was computed as one minus Shannon entropy normalized by log2 of the number of productive unique sequences. For each patient and control, public and private clones were evaluated among the 100 most prevalent clones. Clones were defined as Susac-specific when absent from the healthy and MS cohorts, from fewer than 1,200 published viral clones and from other ImmuneACCESS disease sequences. TCRdb ran its own pipeline on the public reads, namely fastp trimming at Q25 and MiXCR clone calling, and kept in-frame beta chains. Rows merge per CDR3 protein into single entries with the most common DNA and genes. These V and J calls derive from TCRdb rather than the authors' analysis. The sample table records about 300,000 distinct CDR3 sequences; 80% to 90% of these occur just once. The ten biggest clones cover around 0.11% of the sample.

The source of the sample is a study of CD8 T cells in Susac syndrome (dated 2019 in TCRdb). About the study as a whole: Whether CD8+ T cell activation and differentiation in Susac syndrome was antigen driven was tested using repertoire sequencing. The clonality of the CD8+ T cell repertoire was compared across over 10 healthy donors, about 14 Susac syndrome patients and roughly 16 multiple sclerosis patients. General study outcomes and caveats: The number of individuals in the TCR sequencing and HLA analysis was acknowledged as relatively small.

Looking up the germline V gene (reference sequence) yields CDR1 LGHDT and CDR2 YNNKEL. Ends trimmed: V by 4 bases, J by 2 bases; bases unmatched to a gene: 10. Spanning cysteine to phenylalanine, the CDR3 consists of 16 amino acids. The retained sequence is limited to the CDR3, 48 bases, with the frame set at the first base. The V and J genes are TRBV3-1 and TRBJ2-7; the central 8 bases match TRBD2. The sequence was obtained from a human donor with multiple sclerosis. What was sequenced was CD8+ T cells from PBMCs. The nucleotide sequence reads TGTGCCAGCAGCCCTTCCGTGGCGGGAGGCCCCTACGAGCAGTACTTC. This gives the protein CASSPSVAGGPYEQYF.